This T cell receptor (beta chain) was captured by sequencing in a study of cytomegalovirus exposure and HLA in healthy donors. PCR amplification relied on 60 Vbeta primers (plus 13 Jbeta primers). Data came from immunoSEQ multiplex PCR; TCRdb stores just in-frame clones and leaves some out. The sample comprises 160,000 or so clones, 60% to 80% of which are singletons, and 2% to 2.5% rests with the top ten. The clonotype was recovered from a man aged 55 to 70 in good health and CMV-seronegative. Sample: PBMCs.

Written as DNA, the CDR3 is TGCGCCAGCAGCCGGGGACTTGTAAATGAGCAGTTCTTC. It yields the protein CASSRGLVNEQFF. The chain combines TRBV5-1 with TRBJ2-1; TRBD2 is a possible D gene (6 bases). Per the germline V gene, CDR1 is SGHRS and CDR2 is YFSETQ. The CDR3 length is 13 residues. The V end was cut by 4 bases, the J end by 7 bases, with 12 bases between.